The 5 T cell receptor beta chains reported below all come from one sample, sequenced in a study of T cells after yellow fever vaccination. TCRdb re-called the 5' RACE reads with MiXCR, one entry per CDR3 protein. The data show around 320,000 distinct CDR3 sequences, roughly 10% seen once. The sample consisted of CD4+ T cells sorted from PBMCs, taken 45 days after the yellow fever booster vaccination. The receptor source for this set is a man aged 18 to 30 who received the YFV17D yellow fever vaccine.

This chain links TRBV7-6 with TRBJ2-1, with unresolved D. V shed 5 bases and J shed 0 bases, with 8 bases lying between them. The CDR3 totals 14 residues. CDR1 and CDR2 from the germline V gene are SGHVS and FNYEAQ. The CDR3 reads CASSATSSYNEQFF. In nucleotides, the CDR3 is TGTGCCAGCAGCGCAACGAGCTCCTACAATGAGCAGTTCTTC.

This clonotype was observed many times. The rearrangement links TRBV12-3 or TRBV12-4 to TRBJ2-1, with TRBD2 identical over 8 bases. This CDR3 has 16 residues. The V segment lost 6 bases and the J segment 4 bases; nucleotides outside the gene matches: 11. CDR3 DNA: TGTGCCAGCAGCCCCTGGTTAGCGGGGACTTACAATGAGCAGTTCTTC. The encoded protein is CASSPWLAGTYNEQFF.

There are a few counts of this clonotype. The V gene is TRBV2, the J gene TRBJ1-5; D unclear. V shed 8 bases and J shed 0 bases, with 14 bases lying between them. Germline values: CDR1 SNHLY, CDR2 FYNNEI. The length of the CDR3 is 15 residues. The CDR3 nucleotides are TGTGCCAGCGATGACGACATTCATAGCAATCAGCCCCAGCATTTT. Translating gives CASDDDIHSNQPQHF.

This sequence joins TRBV20-1 and TRBJ2-5, with D possibly TRBD2 on 6 matching bases. The CDR3 length is 13 residues. V lost 6 bases, J lost 5 bases, and 16 bases lay in between. Per germline, CDR1 DFQATT and CDR2 SNEGSKA (reference sequence). CDR3 sequence (DNA): TGCAGTGCCAACCCCCTAGCGCGCGAGACCCAGTACTTC. The encoded protein is CSANPLARETQYF.

The chain joins TRBV12-5 to TRBJ2-7, with TRBD1 matching over 11 bases. With 1 base clipped from V and 6 bases from J, the junction kept 5 bases outside the gene matches. The CDR3 has 15 residues. Germline values: CDR1 LGHNT, CDR2 FRNRAP. DNA of the CDR3: TGTGCTAGTGGTTTGGGTGGGACAGGGGGGCTCGAGCAGTACTTC. It translates to CASGLGGTGGLEQYF. Combining the CDR3 with reference TRBV12-5 and TRBJ2-7 gives the whole variable domain DARVTQTPRHKVTEMGQEVTMRCQPILGHNTVFWYRQTMMQGLELLAYFRNRAPLDDSGMPKDRFSAEMPDATLATLKIQPSEPRDSAVYFCASGLGGTGGLEQYFGPGTRLTVT.